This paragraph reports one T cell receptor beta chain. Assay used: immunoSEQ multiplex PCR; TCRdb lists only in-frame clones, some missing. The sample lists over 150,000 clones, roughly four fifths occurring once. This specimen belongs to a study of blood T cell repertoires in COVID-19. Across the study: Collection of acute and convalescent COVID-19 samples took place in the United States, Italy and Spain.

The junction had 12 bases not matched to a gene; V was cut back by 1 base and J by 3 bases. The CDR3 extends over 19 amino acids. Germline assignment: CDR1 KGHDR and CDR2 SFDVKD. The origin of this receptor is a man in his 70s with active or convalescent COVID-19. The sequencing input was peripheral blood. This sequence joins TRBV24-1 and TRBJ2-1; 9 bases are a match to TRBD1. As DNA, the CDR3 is TGTGCCACCAGTGATTTTCCGGGACAGGGAATTGGAGGCTACAATGAGCAGTTCTTC. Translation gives CATSDFPGQGIGGYNEQFF.